This TCR beta chain was captured by sequencing in a study of T cells after yellow fever vaccination. Overall study findings and caveats: Contaminating bulk clonotypes could be abundant in FACS-sorted repertoires.

Trimming cost V 6 bases and J 4 bases; bases outside gene matches: 7. The CDR3 has 15 amino acids. There are a few counts of this clonotype. What it binds is unknown. A 5'RACE template-switching step, the method used to make TCR cDNA, added a universal primer site and UMIs. In TCRdb, the 5' RACE reads were re-called with MiXCR into one record per CDR3 protein. The table has 350,000 or so distinct CDR3 sequences, around 8.1% seen once. This specimen consisted of PBMCs, obtained around 45 days after the first yellow fever vaccination. The rearrangement links TRBV12-3 or TRBV12-4 to TRBJ1-5; 9 bases fit TRBD1. The TCR was taken from a man aged 18 to 29 who received the YFV17D yellow fever vaccine. The CDR3 DNA follows: TGTGCCAGCAGGGTTACAGGGGGCTTAAATCAGCCCCAGCATTTT. Amino acids: CASRVTGGLNQPQHF.